A single sample gave rise to the 30 T cell receptor beta chains below, sequenced in a study of cytomegalovirus exposure and HLA in healthy donors. Sequencing was performed with immunoSEQ multiplex PCR; in TCRdb, only in-frame clones are kept and a portion is missing. The sample includes 100,000 to 120,000 clones, roughly 90% of them seen just once. What was sequenced was PBMCs. The receptors were gathered from a young woman in good health and CMV-seropositive.

The chain carries TRBV5-1 and TRBJ2-3; 7 bases fit TRBD2. V was clipped by 3 bases and J by 6 bases; unmatched bases: 10. Germline CDR1 SGHRS, CDR2 YFSETQ. This CDR3 is 15 amino acids long. CDR3 nucleotides: TGCGCCAGCAGCTCAGGACTAGTGGGCTCGGATACGCAGTATTTT. It codes for CASSSGLVGSDTQYF.

Here the CDR3 reads CSVVGDIYFPNYGYTF. As DNA, the CDR3 is TGCAGCGTTGTAGGGGACATCTACTTTCCTAACTATGGCTACACCTTC. The chain uses TRBV29-1 and TRBJ1-2; TRBD1 might be the D (6 bases). Germline V gene sequence: CDR1 SQVTM, CDR2 ANQGSEA. The V and J ends lost 4 bases and 0 bases respectively, with 18 bases between them. The CDR3 covers 16 residues. Looking up the rest from reference TRBV29-1 and TRBJ1-2 gives the full variable domain: SAVISQKPSRDICQRGTSLTIQCQVDSQVTMMFWYRQQPGQSLTLIATANQGSEATYESGFVIDKFPISRPNLTFSTLTVSNMSPEDSSIYLCSVVGDIYFPNYGYTFGSGTRLTVV.

This clone appeared a single time. CDR3 loop: CASSQDESTWTQYF. CDR3 nucleotides: TGTGCCAGCAGCCAAGATGAGAGTACTTGGACCCAGTACTTC. The chain recombines TRBV4-2 with TRBJ2-5, with D hard to call. CDR1 and CDR2 (germline): LGHNA, YNFKEQ. Trimming left V 0 bases short and J 7 bases short, with 12 bases between. The CDR3 spans 14 residues.

A single count supports this clone. This chain joins TRBV2 and TRBJ2-5, with 12 positions matching TRBD1. From germline, CDR1 is SNHLY and CDR2 FYNNEI. The CDR3 is made up of 15 amino acids. The trim removed 7 bases at V and 5 bases at J, leaving 8 bases unmatched. CDR3 nucleotides: TGTGCCAGCAACGGGGACAGGGGGCTTGGGGAGACCCAGTACTTC. As protein: CASNGDRGLGETQYF. Supplemented by reference TRBV2 and TRBJ2-5, the full variable domain reads EPEVTQTPSHQVTQMGQEVILRCVPISNHLYFYWYRQILGQKVEFLVSFYNNEISEKSEIFDDQFSVERPDGSNFTLKIRSTKLEDSAMYFCASNGDRGLGETQYFGPGTRLLVL.

The chain uses TRBV7-9 and TRBJ1-1, with a possible D match to TRBD1 (5 bases). The length of the CDR3 is 12 residues. V was trimmed by 5 bases and J by 7 bases, leaving 11 bases between them. Germline CDR1 reads SEHNR; CDR2 reads FQNEAQ (reference sequence). The DNA of the CDR3 is TGTGCCAGCAGCACGGACACCCTTGAAGCTTTCTTT. Protein product: CASSTDTLEAFF.

The CDR3, as DNA: TGTGCCAGCAGGTACAGCCAAGAGACCCAGTACTTC. Translated: CASRYSQETQYF. The chain combines TRBV2 with TRBJ2-5; no clear D gene. CDR3 length: 12 amino acids. Germline assignment: CDR1 SNHLY and CDR2 FYNNEI. V was clipped by 6 bases and J by 1 base, with 6 bases between them.

The chain employs TRBV18 and TRBJ1-3, with D possibly TRBD1 on 6 matching bases. Between the trimmed V and J ends, which lost 3 bases and 2 bases, there was a span of 11 bases. The CDR3 covers 15 residues. CDR1 is KGHSH, CDR2 LQKENI, per germline. The CDR3 DNA reads TGTGCCAGCTCACCCTCCACAGGGACTGGAAACACCATATATTTT. Protein sequence: CASSPSTGTGNTIYF.

The chain recombines TRBV2 with TRBJ2-7; tentatively, D is TRBD2 (6 bases). Deletions cut 6 bases from V and 2 bases from J, with 17 bases between. Germline CDR1 and CDR2: SNHLY and FYNNEI. The CDR3 extends over 15 amino acids. CDR3 region: CASSARDSGPYEQYF. DNA for the CDR3: TGTGCCAGCAGCGCCAGGGACTCTGGCCCCTACGAGCAGTACTTC.

The rearrangement joins TRBV18 to TRBJ2-1, with 11 positions matching TRBD2. Trimming took 1 base from V and 4 from J; bases not matched to a gene: 3. The CDR3 consists of 16 residues. The germline CDR1 and CDR2 sequences are KGHSH and LQKENI. The CDR3 coding sequence is TGTGCCAGCTCACCACGTCTAGCGGGAGGATACAATGAGCAGTTCTTC. Translating gives CASSPRLAGGYNEQFF.

The CDR3 here is CASSDTGAATEAFF. CDR3 sequence (DNA): TGTGCCAGCAGCGACACAGGGGCGGCCACTGAAGCTTTCTTT. V usage is TRBV9 and J usage is TRBJ1-1; 7 nucleotides align to TRBD1. With 3 bases clipped from V and 4 bases from J, the junction kept 6 bases outside the gene matches. The V gene's germline CDR1 is SGDLS and CDR2 YYNGEE. There are 14 residues in the CDR3.

The V and J genes are TRBV5-1 and TRBJ2-2; 12 positions agree with TRBD2. V was pared by 4 bases and J by 10 bases, with 8 bases of the junction left unmatched. Looked up from germline, CDR1 is SGHRS and CDR2 is YFSETQ. CDR3 size: 15 residues. The CDR3 DNA follows: TGCGCCAGCAGCCCTGGACTAGCGGGATTTGTGGAGCTGTTTTTT. This translates into CASSPGLAGFVELFF.

This clone came up a few times. The chain has TRBV30 and TRBJ1-1; the D is unclear. Germline loops: CDR1 GTSNPN, CDR2 SVGIG (reference sequence). V was trimmed by 3 bases and J by 7 bases, leaving 9 bases between them. The CDR3 is 11 amino acids. CDR3 protein: CAWRGDYEAFF. CDR3 nucleotide sequence: TGTGCCTGGAGGGGAGACTATGAAGCTTTCTTT.

On this clone: A much larger clone differs by one base, so this may be a read error. This specimen includes other DNA sequences encoding the same CDR3. The V call is TRBV28, the J call TRBJ2-3; weak D call: TRBD2 (6 bases). The germline V gene has CDR1 MDHEN and CDR2 SYDVKM. CDR3 length: 12 residues. Here the CDR3 DNA reads TGTGCCAGCAGGGGGGGTACAGATACGCAATATTTT. Its translation is CASRGGTDTQYF.

This sequence joins TRBV28 and TRBJ2-1, with 8 bases that match TRBD1. This CDR3 spans 14 amino acids. With V trimmed by 6 bases and J by 9 bases, 10 bases remained unmatched. CDR1 and CDR2 from the germline V gene are MDHEN and SYDVKM. DNA of the CDR3: TGTGCCAGCAGGAACTACGGACAGGGAGGTGAGCAGTTCTTC. Protein product: CASRNYGQGGEQFF.

The V gene is TRBV18, the J gene TRBJ2-1; 12 bases are shared with TRBD1. The CDR3 length is 16 residues. Germline V gives CDR1 KGHSH, CDR2 LQKENI. With V trimmed by 3 bases and J by 3 bases, 3 bases remained unmatched. CDR3 DNA sequence: TGTGCCAGCTCACCTGGGGACAGGGGGCTCTACAATGAGCAGTTCTTC. Translating gives CASSPGDRGLYNEQFF.

CDR3 protein: CASSQEIRGSYNEQFF. The CDR3, as DNA: TGCGCCAGCAGCCAAGAGATCAGGGGCTCCTACAATGAGCAGTTCTTC. The gene calls are TRBV4-3 and TRBJ2-1, with D perhaps matching TRBD1 (6 bases). CDR3 size: 16 residues. Trimming pared 0 bases from V and 0 bases from J, leaving 9 bases between. The germline V gene encodes CDR1 LGHNA and CDR2 YSLEER.

Remarks on this clone: The junction shows a germline mismatch at one end, possibly a read error. The rearrangement uses TRBV29-1 and TRBJ1-1; D perhaps matches TRBD1 (6 bases). Looked up from germline, CDR1 is SQVTM and CDR2 is ANQGSEA. CDR3 length: 10 amino acids. The CDR3 nucleotides are TGCAGCTATTTCAAGGACAGAGCTCTGTTT. Translating it yields CSYFKDRALF. The variable domain in full, completed from reference TRBV29-1 and TRBJ1-1, reads SAVISQKPSRDICQRGTSLTIQCQVDSQVTMMFWYRQQPGQSLTLIATANQGSEATYESGFVIDKFPISRPNLTFSTLTVSNMSPEDSSIYLCSYFKDRALFGQGTRLTVV.

The chain combines TRBV11-3 with TRBJ2-1; maybe TRBD2 (5 bases). V shed 3 bases and J shed 7 bases, with 7 bases lying between them. This CDR3 comprises 12 residues. The V gene's germline CDR1 is SGHNT and CDR2 YENEEA. CDR3 amino acids: CASSFTGNEQFF. DNA of the CDR3: TGTGCCAGCAGCTTCACGGGGAATGAGCAGTTCTTC.

The chain uses TRBV28 and TRBJ1-1; D gene uncertain. Germline V gene sequence: CDR1 MDHEN, CDR2 SYDVKM. Between the trimmed V and J ends, which lost 5 bases and 1 base, there was a span of 29 bases. The CDR3 extends over 20 amino acids. CDR3 sequence reads: CASSRETKSGRRAPNTEAFF. The CDR3 DNA sequence: TGTGCCAGCAGTCGGGAGACTAAGAGCGGGCGTCGGGCGCCGAACACTGAAGCTTTCTTT.

With respect to this clone: One junction end does not reproduce the germline sequence, and a read error may be involved. The chain employs TRBV30 and TRBJ2-3; perhaps TRBD2 as D (6 bases). Germline lookup yields CDR1 GTSNPN and CDR2 SVGIG (reference sequence). The CDR3 runs 12 residues. For the CDR3, the DNA is TGTGCCTGGAGTAGCTTAGGGCCGGGACTCAGTTTT. Translating it yields CAWSSLGPGLSF. Drawing the rest from reference TRBV30 and TRBJ2-3, the complete variable domain is SQTIHQWPATLVQPVGSPLSLECTVEGTSNPNLYWYRQAAGRGLQLLFYSVGIGQISSEVPQNLSASRPQDRQFILSSKKLLLSDSGFYLCAWSSLGPGLSFGPGTRLTVL.

This chain connects TRBV5-6 to TRBJ1-2; maybe TRBD1 (5 bases). The V gene lost 2 bases and the J gene lost 2 bases, with 13 bases spanning the gap. Germline V gene data show CDR1 as SGHDT and CDR2 as YYEEEE. The CDR3 is made up of 15 amino acids. In DNA form, the CDR3 reads TGTGCCAGCAGCTTTTTTTCGGCAGGGAACTATGGCTACACCTTC. Translated, it gives CASSFFSAGNYGYTF.

In its sample, this clone was seen once. The rearrangement joins TRBV4-3 to TRBJ1-3; perhaps TRBD1 as D (6 bases). The CDR3 sequence is 17 residues long. The germline CDR1 and CDR2 sequences are LGHNA and YSLEER. Trimming took off 0 bases at V and 0 bases at J, with 12 bases between the two ends. The CDR3 spells CASSQDWAQGSGNTIYF. Written as DNA, the CDR3 is TGCGCCAGCAGCCAAGATTGGGCACAGGGCTCTGGAAACACCATATATTTT.

J is TRBJ2-6 and V is TRBV28, with D maybe TRBD1 (6 bases). Germline CDR1 and CDR2: MDHEN and SYDVKM. CDR3 length: 16 amino acids. The V end was cut by 8 bases, the J end by 0 bases, with 14 bases between. Here the CDR3 DNA reads TGTGCCAGCGGGGGCTCCGGAATCTCTGGGGCCAACGTCCTGACTTTC. This sequence encodes CASGGSGISGANVLTF.

In its sample, this clone was seen a few times. This rearrangement joins TRBV4-2 to TRBJ2-7, with 8 bases lining up with TRBD2. V shed 4 bases and J 3 bases; nucleotides not matched to a gene: 5. CDR1 is LGHNA and CDR2 is YNFKEQ in the germline V gene. CDR3 length: 14 amino acids. The CDR3 is CASSPTSGYYEQYF. The CDR3, as DNA: TGTGCCAGCAGCCCTACTAGCGGATACTACGAGCAGTACTTC.

The chain recombines TRBV5-4 with TRBJ2-5; D gene uncertain. V lost 0 bases to trimming and J lost 0 bases, with 6 bases between them. The CDR3 length is 14 residues. In germline, CDR1 is SGHNT, CDR2 YYREEE (reference sequence). The CDR3 bases are TGTGCCAGCAGCTTGGGCGCAAACCAAGAGACCCAGTACTTC. The encoded protein is CASSLGANQETQYF.

V and J are TRBV27 and TRBJ2-5, with D maybe TRBD2 (6 bases). Germline loops: CDR1 MNHEY, CDR2 SMNVEV (reference sequence). The V gene lost 5 bases and the J gene lost 5 bases, with 15 bases spanning the gap. The CDR3 sequence is 14 residues long. CDR3 protein: CASSPLSGWETQYF. As DNA, the CDR3 is TGTGCCAGCAGTCCATTAAGCGGGTGGGAGACCCAGTACTTC.

This clone occurred a few times. V gene TRBV5-4 combines with J gene TRBJ1-4; a possible D gene is TRBD1 (6 bases). CDR3 length: 14 amino acids. With 6 bases removed from V and 7 bases from J, the gap between germline ends came to 16 bases. CDR1 and CDR2 from the germline V gene are SGHNT and YYREEE (reference sequence). The CDR3 nucleotides are TGTGCCAGCACCCAACAGGGATCCACTGAAAAACTGTTTTTT. It encodes CASTQQGSTEKLFF.

The V call is TRBV11-2, the J call TRBJ2-7; 7 positions match TRBD1. The CDR3 is 14 residues long. Germline V gene data show CDR1 as SGHAT and CDR2 as FQNNGV. Losses at the gene ends were 5 bases for V and 7 bases for J; bases not matched to a gene: 11. The CDR3 DNA reads as TGTGCCAGCAGCCTAACCACAGGGGCGAGAGAGCAGTACTTC. It codes for CASSLTTGAREQYF.

The CDR3 nucleotides read TGTGCCAGCAGCGAAGCCCGGAGGGCCACAGATACGCAGTATTTT. Protein product: CASSEARRATDTQYF. V usage is TRBV4-2 and J usage is TRBJ2-3; D perhaps matches TRBD2 (6 bases). Trimming stripped 5 bases from V and 2 bases from J, with 14 bases between. Germline V gene sequence: CDR1 LGHNA, CDR2 YNFKEQ. The CDR3 runs to 15 residues.

The chain combines TRBV6-6 with TRBJ2-3; D ambiguous. The V gene lost 2 bases and the J gene lost 3 bases, with 9 bases spanning the gap. CDR1 is MNHNY and CDR2 is SVGAGI in the germline V gene (reference sequence). CDR3 length: 14 amino acids. The CDR3 DNA reads TGTGCCAGCAGTTACGGCTTCCTGACAGATACGCAGTATTTT. Its protein product is CASSYGFLTDTQYF.